This entry is about one T cell receptor beta chain. The antigen remains undetermined. The data were taken from a study of T cells in localized non-small cell lung cancer. Overall study results and limits: Adjacent lung exhibited a median of around 60 among the 100 most abundant tumor clones.

Sequencing was performed with immunoSEQ multiplex PCR; in TCRdb, only in-frame clones are kept and a portion is missing. This sample carries about 52,000 clones, roughly 86% of them seen once, and the ten largest clones take less than 20%. The germline CDR1 and CDR2 sequences are MGHRA and YSYEKL. V gave up 2 bases and J gave up 4 bases, with 20 bases separating them. This CDR3 comprises 17 residues. The clonotype was recovered from a female donor with stage II lung adenocarcinoma. The chain recombines TRBV4-1 with TRBJ1-1, with TRBD1 as a possible D gene (5 bases). Sequencing used PBMCs, obtained before any cancer treatment. The CDR3 DNA follows: TGCGCCAGCAGCCAACCCTACACACAGGAGGAGGTCACTGAAGCTTTCTTT. Translated, it gives CASSQPYTQEEVTEAFF.